A selection of T cell receptor beta chains follows, all from one sample in a study of blood T cell repertoires in COVID-19. Some clones are missing from TCRdb's copy, which holds only in-frame ones; the method was immunoSEQ multiplex PCR. This sample carries roughly 250,000 clones, roughly nine tenths of them seen once, and the ten largest clones take roughly 1.2%. The source material was PBMCs or T cells enriched from blood (not recorded which). These receptors originate from a human donor in a cohort exposed to, infected with or recovered from COVID-19 (not recorded which). The donor label of this sample is uncertain. Both conserved end residues are part of each CDR3. D genes are given only for firm matches. The size field is filled for only some rows; it gives once, few, many or a size class.

v_call	j_call	d_call	clone_size	cdr3_nt	cdr3_aa
TRBV5-1	TRBJ1-4	-	once	TGCGCCAGCGCCGCGCGGGCCGGAGGAGAAAAACTGTTTTTT	CASAARAGGEKLFF
TRBV7-9	TRBJ1-5	-	once	TGTGCCAGCAGCCCTCAAGCGGACAATCAGCCCCAGCATTTT	CASSPQADNQPQHF
TRBV3-1/TRBV3-2	TRBJ1-2	TRBD1	-	TGTGCCAGCAGCCCAGACAGGGGGAGCTATGGCTACACCTTC	CASSPDRGSYGYTF
TRBV4-1	TRBJ2-1	TRBD2	-	TGCGCCAGCAGCCAAGCGGCGAAGCGGGGGCCATTTCGGAATGAGCAGTTCTTC	CASSQAAKRGPFRNEQFF
TRBV5-4	TRBJ2-7	-	-	TGTGCCAGCAGCTTGGCGGGGGTAAACTACGAGCAGTACTTC	CASSLAGVNYEQYF
TRBV19	TRBJ1-1	TRBD1	-	TGTGCCAGTAGTATCGGCAGGGGGCGTAACACTGAAGCTTTCTTT	CASSIGRGRNTEAFF
TRBV5-5	TRBJ1-3	-	-	TGTGCCAGCAGCTTGGGGCCGTTGTTCGGGGGAAACACCATATATTTT	CASSLGPLFGGNTIYF
TRBV30	TRBJ2-5	TRBD2	-	TGTGCCTGGGAACTAGCGGGGGCCGAGGAGGAGACCCAGTACTTC	CAWELAGAEEETQYF
TRBV7-3	TRBJ2-1	-	once	TGTGCCAGCAGCCCTAGCGCCAGCTCCTACAATGAGCAGTTCTTC	CASSPSASSYNEQFF
TRBV19	TRBJ1-4	-	-	TGTGCCAGTAGTATAAGCGTCAGGGTGGAAGAAAAACTGTTTTTT	CASSISVRVEEKLFF
TRBV6-2/TRBV6-3	TRBJ2-1	-	once	TGTGCCAGCAGTTATAGCGTTCAGGTCAGCCCCTACAATGAGCAGTTCTTC	CASSYSVQVSPYNEQFF
TRBV10-3	TRBJ2-3	TRBD2	-	TGTGCCACCCTCCTAGCGGGGGGCACAGATACGCAGTATTTT	CATLLAGGTDTQYF
TRBV30	TRBJ1-1	-	-	TGTGCCTGTAATAGGAGATTTGGTCAGAGTGAAGCTTTCTTT	CACNRRFGQSEAFF
TRBV7-3	TRBJ2-3	-	-	TGTGCCAGCAGCTTCGGCAGGGGGGCAGATACGCAGTATTTT	CASSFGRGADTQYF
TRBV7-9	TRBJ2-7	-	-	TGTGCCAGCAGCCCGCCCGAAGGGGCCCCCTACGAGCAGTACTTC	CASSPPEGAPYEQYF
TRBV30	TRBJ1-3	TRBD1	-	TGTGCCTGGAGTCGGGAGACAGGGGTTCAGTACAGATCTCGGTACACCATATATTTT	CAWSRETGVQYRSRYTIYF
TRBV30	TRBJ2-5	-	-	TGTGCCTGGAGTGTGGGCGGGGTCCAAGAGACCCAGTACTTC	CAWSVGGVQETQYF
TRBV27	TRBJ1-2	TRBD1	-	TGTGCCAGCGGACAGGGGGAAGGCTACACCTTC	CASGQGEGYTF
TRBV24-1	TRBJ2-1	-	-	TGTGCCACCAGTGGGTCTGCTTGGGGGGTAAGCTCCTACAATGAGCAGTTCTTC	CATSGSAWGVSSYNEQFF
TRBV2	TRBJ2-7	TRBD1	-	TGTGCCAGCAGCCGGACAGGGGTTTTCGAGCAGTACTTC	CASSRTGVFEQYF
TRBV12-3/TRBV12-4	TRBJ1-2	-	-	TGTGCCGCCGGTTCCGTCTCCTATGGCTACACCTTC	CAAGSVSYGYTF
TRBV7-2	TRBJ1-5	-	-	TGTGCCAGCAGCTTAGATCCGGGTCACCCTGAGCCCCAGCATTTT	CASSLDPGHPEPQHF
TRBV13	TRBJ1-1	-	-	TGTGCCAGCAGCCCAGAGAACACTGAAGCTTTCTTT	CASSPENTEAFF
TRBV11-2	TRBJ2-7	-	-	TGTGCCAGCAGCTTCGCCAGGGGCCACTACGAGCAGTACTTC	CASSFARGHYEQYF